The 8 T cell receptor beta chains in this list originate from one sample, sequenced in a study of blood T cells in healthy people across ages. The use of a sample-barcoded 5' primer and a J-beta primer mix characterized a second PCR of about 6 to 11 cycles. TCRdb analysed the 5' RACE reads with MiXCR anew, one entry per CDR3 protein. The sample includes 780,000 or so distinct CDR3 sequences, roughly three fifths of them seen just once. Specimen: blood. Receptors were obtained from a man aged 35 to 55 in good health.

The V gene is TRBV18, the J gene TRBJ2-3, with 8 bases matching TRBD2. This CDR3 is 15 amino acids long. CDR1 is KGHSH and CDR2 is LQKENI in the germline V gene. J lost 0 bases, V lost 4 bases, and 3 bases had no gene match. CDR3 bases: TGTGCCAGCTCACTTAGCGGGGAGAGCACAGATACGCAGTATTTT. Translation: CASSLSGESTDTQYF.

In its sample, this clonotype was seen once. The chain carries TRBV21-1 and TRBJ2-5; the D call TRBD1 from the table was never checked on the DNA. TRBV21-1 counts as a pseudogene. This CDR3 is 17 amino acids long. The CDR3 bases are TGTGCCAGCAGCAAAACGTCCTGGACAGGAAAACAAGAGACCCAGTACTTC. Its translation: CASSKTSWTGKQETQYF.

The V and J genes are TRBV30 and TRBJ1-2; D remains unclear. With 4 bases removed from V and 3 bases from J, the gap between germline ends came to 15 bases. The CDR3 has 14 amino acids. The germline V gene has CDR1 GTSNPN and CDR2 SVGIG (reference sequence). CDR3 residues: CAWIRGSLYYGYTF. As DNA, the CDR3 is TGTGCCTGGATAAGAGGGTCTCTTTACTATGGCTACACCTTC.

This rearrangement joins TRBV27 to TRBJ1-4, with D maybe TRBD1 (6 bases). CDR3 length: 15 residues. Per germline, CDR1 MNHEY and CDR2 SMNVEV (reference sequence). V shed 5 bases and J shed 8 bases, with 18 bases lying between them. CDR3 sequence: CASSPVGGPVEKLFF. DNA of the CDR3: TGTGCCAGCAGTCCTGTGGGGGGGCCGGTCGAAAAACTGTTTTTT. Supplemented by reference TRBV27 and TRBJ1-4, the full variable domain reads EAQVTQNPRYLITVTGKKLTVTCSQNMNHEYMSWYRQDPGLGLRQIYYSMNVEVTDKGDVPEGYKVSRKEKRNFPLILESPSPNQTSLYFCASSPVGGPVEKLFFGSGTQLSVL.

The chain combines TRBV7-8 with TRBJ2-3, with TRBD2 identical over 14 bases. J gave up 0 bases and V 5 bases, and 10 bases lay outside the gene matches. The CDR3 has 19 residues. Germline CDR1 reads SGHVS; CDR2 reads FQNEAQ. The CDR3 DNA reads as TGTGCCAGCAGCGTCCCGGGACTAGCGGGAGCCGTTAGCACAGATACGCAGTATTTT. It encodes CASSVPGLAGAVSTDTQYF.

The genes are TRBV7-9 and TRBJ2-1; perhaps TRBD2 as D (6 bases). The V gene's germline CDR1 is SEHNR and CDR2 FQNEAQ (reference sequence). The CDR3 spans 16 residues. Trimming pared 4 bases from V and 9 bases from J, leaving 22 bases between. The CDR3 DNA follows: TGTGCCAGCAGCTCGCCGTCAATTCGGGGGATAAGTGAGCAGTTCTTC. Amino acids: CASSSPSIRGISEQFF.

This clonotype was seen only a few times. This sequence joins TRBV29-1 and TRBJ1-2; the D is unclear. Germline CDR1 reads SQVTM; CDR2 reads ANQGSEA. This CDR3 contains 11 residues. Trimming took off 6 bases at V and 6 bases at J, with 11 bases between the two ends. The CDR3 sequence is CSVPHYDGYTF. CDR3 sequence (DNA): TGCAGCGTCCCACATTACGATGGCTACACCTTC.

This clonotype was observed once. This chain uses TRBV28 with TRBJ2-7; perhaps TRBD2 as D (5 bases). The V end lost 6 bases, the J end lost 1 base, and 16 bases lay between the germline ends. CDR1 and CDR2 (germline): MDHEN, SYDVKM. The CDR3 runs 15 residues. CDR3 sequence reads: CASSPRERRSYEQYF. The DNA of the CDR3 is TGTGCCAGCAGCCCGAGGGAGCGGAGATCCTACGAGCAGTACTTC.